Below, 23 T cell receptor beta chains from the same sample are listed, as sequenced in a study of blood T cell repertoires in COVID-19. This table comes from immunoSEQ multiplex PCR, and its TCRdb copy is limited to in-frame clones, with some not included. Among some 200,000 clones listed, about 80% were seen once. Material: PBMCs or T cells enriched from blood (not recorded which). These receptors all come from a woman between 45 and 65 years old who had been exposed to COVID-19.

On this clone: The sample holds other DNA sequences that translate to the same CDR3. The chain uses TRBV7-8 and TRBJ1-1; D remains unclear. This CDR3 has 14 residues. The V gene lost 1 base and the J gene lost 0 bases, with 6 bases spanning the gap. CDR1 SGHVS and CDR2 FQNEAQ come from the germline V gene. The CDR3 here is CASSLDSMNTEAFF. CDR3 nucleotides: TGTGCCAGCAGCTTAGACTCTATGAACACTGAAGCTTTCTTT.

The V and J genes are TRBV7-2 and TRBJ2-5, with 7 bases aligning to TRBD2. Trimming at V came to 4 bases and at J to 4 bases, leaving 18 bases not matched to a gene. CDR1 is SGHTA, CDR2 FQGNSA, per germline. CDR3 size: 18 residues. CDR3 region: CASSWRRGGIRSTETQYF. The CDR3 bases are TGTGCCAGCAGCTGGCGGCGGGGAGGGATTAGGTCGACAGAGACCCAGTACTTC.

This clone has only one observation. This CDR3 reads CASSQYERYYEQYF. DNA of the CDR3: TGTGCCAGCAGCCAATACGAGAGGTACTACGAGCAGTACTTC. J is TRBJ2-7 and V is TRBV3-1 (or the pseudogene TRBV3-2); D gene unclear. The CDR3 totals 14 residues. Germline values: CDR1 LGHDT, CDR2 YNNKEL (reference sequence). V was clipped by 2 bases and J by 3 bases, with 11 bases between them.

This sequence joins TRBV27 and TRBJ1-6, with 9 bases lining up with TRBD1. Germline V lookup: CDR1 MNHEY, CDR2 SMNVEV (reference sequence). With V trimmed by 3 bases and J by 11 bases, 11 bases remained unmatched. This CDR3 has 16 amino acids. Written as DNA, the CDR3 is TGTGCCAGCAGTTTGGGGACCACAGGGGGCGTCCCACCCCTCCACTTT. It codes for CASSLGTTGGVPPLHF.

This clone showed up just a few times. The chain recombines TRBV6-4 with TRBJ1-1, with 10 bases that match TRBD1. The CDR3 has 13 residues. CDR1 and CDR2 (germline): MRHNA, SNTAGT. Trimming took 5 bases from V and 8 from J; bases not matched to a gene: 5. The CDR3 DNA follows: TGTGCCAGCAGTAGGGACAGGGGCGAAGAAGCTTTCTTT. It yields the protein CASSRDRGEEAFF.

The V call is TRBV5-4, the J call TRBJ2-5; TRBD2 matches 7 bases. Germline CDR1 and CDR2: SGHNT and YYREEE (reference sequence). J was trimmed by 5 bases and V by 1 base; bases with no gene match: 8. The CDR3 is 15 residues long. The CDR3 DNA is TGTGCCAGCAGCTTGAGCGGGGAACCTGGGGAGACCCAGTACTTC. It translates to CASSLSGEPGETQYF.

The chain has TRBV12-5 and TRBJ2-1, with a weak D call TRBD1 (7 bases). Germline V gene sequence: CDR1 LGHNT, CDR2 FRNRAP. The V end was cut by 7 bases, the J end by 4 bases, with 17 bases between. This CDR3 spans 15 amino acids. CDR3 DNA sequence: TGTGCTAGTGCCCCCAGGGGGGCCCTTTACAATGAGCAGTTCTTC. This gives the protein CASAPRGALYNEQFF.

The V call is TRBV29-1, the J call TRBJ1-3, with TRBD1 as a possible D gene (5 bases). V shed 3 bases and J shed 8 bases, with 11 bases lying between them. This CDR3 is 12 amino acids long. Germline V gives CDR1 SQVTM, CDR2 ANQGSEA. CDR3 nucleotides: TGCAGCGTTGAGGTCCAGGGCCACACCATATATTTT. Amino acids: CSVEVQGHTIYF.

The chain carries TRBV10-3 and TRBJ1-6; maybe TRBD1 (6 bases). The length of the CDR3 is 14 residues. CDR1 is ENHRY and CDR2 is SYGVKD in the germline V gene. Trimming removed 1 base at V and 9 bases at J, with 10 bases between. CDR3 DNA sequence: TGTGCCATCAGTGAGTTGGGGGCCGGTTCACCCCTCCACTTT. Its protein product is CAISELGAGSPLHF.

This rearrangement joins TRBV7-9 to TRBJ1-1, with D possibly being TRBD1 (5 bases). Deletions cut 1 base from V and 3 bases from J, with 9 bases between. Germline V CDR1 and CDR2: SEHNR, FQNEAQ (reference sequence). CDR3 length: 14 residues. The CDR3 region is CASSLEGLHTEAFF. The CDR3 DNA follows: TGTGCCAGCAGCTTAGAGGGACTCCACACTGAAGCTTTCTTT.

The CDR3 here is CATSSGTGVYSNQPQHF. CDR3 nucleotide sequence: TGTGCCACCAGCAGTGGCACAGGCGTTTATAGCAATCAGCCCCAGCATTTT. This chain links TRBV15 with TRBJ1-5, with D possibly being TRBD1 (5 bases). Germline CDR1 reads LNHNV; CDR2 reads YYDKDF (reference sequence). V was shortened by 3 bases and J by 0 bases, with 15 bases between the two germline ends. The CDR3 sequence is 17 residues long.

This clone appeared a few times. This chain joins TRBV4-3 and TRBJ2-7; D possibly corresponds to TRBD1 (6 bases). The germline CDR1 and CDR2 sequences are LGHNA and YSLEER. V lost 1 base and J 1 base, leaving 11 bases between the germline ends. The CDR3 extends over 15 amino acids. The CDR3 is CASSQGTAGSYEQYF. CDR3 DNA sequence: TGCGCCAGCAGCCAAGGGACAGCTGGATCCTACGAGCAGTACTTC.

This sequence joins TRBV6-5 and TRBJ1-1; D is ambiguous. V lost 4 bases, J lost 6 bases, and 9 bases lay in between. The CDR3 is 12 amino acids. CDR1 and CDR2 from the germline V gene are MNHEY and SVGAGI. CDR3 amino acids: CASSLDWAEAFF. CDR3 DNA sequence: TGTGCCAGCAGTTTGGACTGGGCTGAAGCTTTCTTT.

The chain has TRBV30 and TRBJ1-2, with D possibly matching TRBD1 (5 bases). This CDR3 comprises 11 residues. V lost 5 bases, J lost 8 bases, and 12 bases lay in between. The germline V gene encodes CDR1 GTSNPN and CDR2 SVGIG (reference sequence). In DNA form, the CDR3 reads TGTGCCTGGGCCCAGGGCGGCGGCTACACCTTC. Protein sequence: CAWAQGGGYTF.

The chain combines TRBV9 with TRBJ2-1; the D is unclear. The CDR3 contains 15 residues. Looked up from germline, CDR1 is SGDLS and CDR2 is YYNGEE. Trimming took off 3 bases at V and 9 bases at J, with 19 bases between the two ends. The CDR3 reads CASSATPYQVSEQFF. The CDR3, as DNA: TGTGCCAGCAGCGCTACTCCCTACCAAGTGAGTGAGCAGTTCTTC.

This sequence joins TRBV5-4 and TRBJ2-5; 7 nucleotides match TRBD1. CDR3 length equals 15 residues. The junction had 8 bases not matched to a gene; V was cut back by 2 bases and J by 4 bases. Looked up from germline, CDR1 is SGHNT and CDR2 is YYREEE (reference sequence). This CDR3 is CASSLKQGTGETQYF. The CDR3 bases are TGTGCCAGCAGCTTAAAACAGGGGACGGGAGAGACCCAGTACTTC.

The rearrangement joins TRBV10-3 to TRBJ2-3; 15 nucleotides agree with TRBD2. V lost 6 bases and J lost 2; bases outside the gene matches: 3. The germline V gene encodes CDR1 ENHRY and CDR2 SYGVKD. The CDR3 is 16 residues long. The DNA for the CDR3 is TGTGCCATCAGCGGACTAGCGGGGGGGTCCACAGATACGCAGTATTTT. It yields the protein CAISGLAGGSTDTQYF.

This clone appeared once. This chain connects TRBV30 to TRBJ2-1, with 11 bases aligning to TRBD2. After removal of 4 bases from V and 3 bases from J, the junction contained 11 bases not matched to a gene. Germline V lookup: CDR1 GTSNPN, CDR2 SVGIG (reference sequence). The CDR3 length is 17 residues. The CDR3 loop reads CAWKHGLAGGYYNEQFF. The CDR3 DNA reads TGTGCCTGGAAGCATGGTCTAGCGGGGGGTTACTACAATGAGCAGTTCTTC.

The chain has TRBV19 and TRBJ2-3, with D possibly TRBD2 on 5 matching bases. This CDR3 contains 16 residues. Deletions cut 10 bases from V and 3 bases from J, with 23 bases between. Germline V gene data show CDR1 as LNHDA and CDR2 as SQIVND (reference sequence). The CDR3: CATAPPGITGTDTQYF. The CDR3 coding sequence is TGTGCCACAGCACCCCCTGGGATCACGGGAACAGATACGCAGTATTTT.

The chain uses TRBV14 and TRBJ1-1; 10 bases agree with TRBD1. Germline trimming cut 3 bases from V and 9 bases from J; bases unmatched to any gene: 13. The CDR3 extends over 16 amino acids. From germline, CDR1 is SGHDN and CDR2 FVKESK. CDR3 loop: CASSHTRTGGGLQAFF. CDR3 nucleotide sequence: TGTGCCAGCAGCCACACCCGGACAGGGGGTGGTTTGCAAGCTTTCTTT.

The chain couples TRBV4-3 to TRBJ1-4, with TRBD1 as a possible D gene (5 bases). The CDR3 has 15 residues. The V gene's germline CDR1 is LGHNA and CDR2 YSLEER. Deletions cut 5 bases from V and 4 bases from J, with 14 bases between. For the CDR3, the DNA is TGCGCCAGCAGCTTTGGACACTCCCTTAATGAAAAACTGTTTTTT. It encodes CASSFGHSLNEKLFF.

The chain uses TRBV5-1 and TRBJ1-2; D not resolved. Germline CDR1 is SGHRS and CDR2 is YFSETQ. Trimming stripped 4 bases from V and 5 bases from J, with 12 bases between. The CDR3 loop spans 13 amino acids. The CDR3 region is CASSISGVYGYTF. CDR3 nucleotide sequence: TGCGCCAGCAGCATCTCCGGGGTATATGGCTACACCTTC.

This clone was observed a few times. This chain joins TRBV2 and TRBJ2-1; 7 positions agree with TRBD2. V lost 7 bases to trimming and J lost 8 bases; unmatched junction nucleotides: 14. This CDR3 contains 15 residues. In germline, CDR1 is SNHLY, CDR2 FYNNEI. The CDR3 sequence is CASKSTGLWNDEQFF. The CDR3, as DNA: TGTGCCAGCAAATCGACGGGACTATGGAATGATGAGCAGTTCTTC.